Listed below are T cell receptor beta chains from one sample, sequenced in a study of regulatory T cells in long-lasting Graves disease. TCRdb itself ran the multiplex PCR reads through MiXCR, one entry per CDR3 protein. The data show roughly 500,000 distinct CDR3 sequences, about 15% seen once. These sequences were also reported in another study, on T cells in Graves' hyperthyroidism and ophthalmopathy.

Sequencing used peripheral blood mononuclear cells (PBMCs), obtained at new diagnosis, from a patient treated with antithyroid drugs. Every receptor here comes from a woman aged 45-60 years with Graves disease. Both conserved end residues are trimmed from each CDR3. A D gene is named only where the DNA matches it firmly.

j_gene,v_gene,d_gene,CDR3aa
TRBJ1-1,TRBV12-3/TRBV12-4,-,ASSLWSGVNTEAF
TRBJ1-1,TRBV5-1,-,ASSLVRQNTEAF
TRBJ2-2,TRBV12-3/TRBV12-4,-,ASSQDTRGGELF
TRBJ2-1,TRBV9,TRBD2,ASSMGLAGGGDYNEQF
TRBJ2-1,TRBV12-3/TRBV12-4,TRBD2,ASRPNSRMRLAGEVNEQF
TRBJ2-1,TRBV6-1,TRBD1,ASSRDRDNPGTNNEQF
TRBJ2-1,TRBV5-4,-,ASSPRAGYNEQF
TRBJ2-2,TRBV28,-,ASSALGVSYEQYFGPDTGELF
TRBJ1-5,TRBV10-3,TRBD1,AISRQEDRQPQH
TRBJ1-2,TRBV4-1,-,ASSQDSQGVYGYT
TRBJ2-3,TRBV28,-,ASAALRGTDTQY
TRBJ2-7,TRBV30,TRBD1,AWSGQGYEQY
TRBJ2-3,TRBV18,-,ASSTSGTRSTDTQY
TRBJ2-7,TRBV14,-,ASSQATGAVYEQY
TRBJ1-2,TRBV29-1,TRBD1,SVRFSGQPYGYT
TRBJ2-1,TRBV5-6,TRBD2,ASSLPGLAIGYEQF
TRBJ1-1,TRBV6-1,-,ASRPIQGTTEAF
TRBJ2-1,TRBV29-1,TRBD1,SVSPGQNFYNEQF
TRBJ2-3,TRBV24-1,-,ATSDRTDPTDTQY
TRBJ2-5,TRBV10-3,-,AINGREEETQY
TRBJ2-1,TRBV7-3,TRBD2,ASSPLAGRGGEQF
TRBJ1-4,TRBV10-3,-,AISESFGLGARKEKLF